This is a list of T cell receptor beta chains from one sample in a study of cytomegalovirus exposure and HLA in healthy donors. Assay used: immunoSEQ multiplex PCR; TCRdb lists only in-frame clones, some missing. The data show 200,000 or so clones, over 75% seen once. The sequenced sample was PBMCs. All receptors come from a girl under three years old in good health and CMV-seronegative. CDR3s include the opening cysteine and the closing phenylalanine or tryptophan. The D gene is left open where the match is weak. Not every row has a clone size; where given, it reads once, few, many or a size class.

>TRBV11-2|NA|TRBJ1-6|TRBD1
TGTGCCAGCAGCAATGACAGGGGAGGCTCACCCCTCCACTTT
CASSNDRGGSPLHF
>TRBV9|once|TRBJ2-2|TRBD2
TGTGCCAGCAGCCACGGACTAGCGTCCACCGGGGAGCTGTTTTTT
CASSHGLASTGELFF
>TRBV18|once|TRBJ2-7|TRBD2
TGTGCCAGCTCACTGGCCCTAGCGGGAGGGCCGTACGAGCAGTACTTC
CASSLALAGGPYEQYF
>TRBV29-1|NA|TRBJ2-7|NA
TGCAGCGTTGATTGGCAGGGCGATAACTCCTACGAGCAGTACTTC
CSVDWQGDNSYEQYF
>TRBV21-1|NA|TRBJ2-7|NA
TGTGCCAGCAGCAAATTTGGAGGAAAGGAACAACAGTACTTC
CASSKFGGKEQQYF
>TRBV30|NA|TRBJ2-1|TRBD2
TGTGCCTGGAGTTTTAAGGGGCTAGCGGGGACCAATGAGCAGTTCTTC
CAWSFKGLAGTNEQFF
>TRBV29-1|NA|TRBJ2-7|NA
TGCAGCGTTCGATCAGGGGAGCAGTACTTC
CSVRSGEQYF
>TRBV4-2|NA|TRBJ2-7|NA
TGTGCCAGCAGCGTCGACTTCTCCTACGAGCAGTACTTC
CASSVDFSYEQYF
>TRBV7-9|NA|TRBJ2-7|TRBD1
TGTTCCAGCAGCTTAAGGACAGGGGCCTACGAGCAGTACTTC
CSSSLRTGAYEQYF
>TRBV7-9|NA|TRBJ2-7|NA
TGTGCCAGCAGCTTACTGAGCAGGGCCCCCTCCTACGAGCAGTACTTC
CASSLLSRAPSYEQYF
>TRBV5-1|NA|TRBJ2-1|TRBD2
TGCGCCAGCAGCTTCGTAATAGCGGGCGTTTCCAATGAGCAGTTCTTC
CASSFVIAGVSNEQFF
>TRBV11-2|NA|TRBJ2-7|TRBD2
TGTGCCAGCGCTAGCGGGGGGCCTATCTACGAGCAGTACTTC
CASASGGPIYEQYF
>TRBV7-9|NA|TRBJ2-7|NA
TGTGCCAGCAGCTTACCTGGACAAACCTACGAGCAGTACTTC
CASSLPGQTYEQYF
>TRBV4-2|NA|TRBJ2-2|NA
TGTGCCAGCGGGGGGACTGGGAACACCGGGGAGCTGTTTTTT
CASGGTGNTGELFF
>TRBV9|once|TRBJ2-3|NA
TGTGCCAGCAGCCGGGCGGGACCTCCAAGGGATACGCAGTATTTT
CASSRAGPPRDTQYF
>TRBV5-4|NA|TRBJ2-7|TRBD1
TGTGCCAGCAGCCCCGGGACAGGGTTGGACGAGCAGTACTTC
CASSPGTGLDEQYF
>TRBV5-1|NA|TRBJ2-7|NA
TGCGCCAGCAGCTTGGTCGGAGGTTTTTCCTACGAGCAGTACTTC
CASSLVGGFSYEQYF
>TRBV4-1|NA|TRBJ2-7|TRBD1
TGCGCCAGCAGCCAGGTGGGACAGGGGGAGGCCGAGCAGTACTTC
CASSQVGQGEAEQYF
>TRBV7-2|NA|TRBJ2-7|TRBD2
TGTGCCAGCAGTCTAGCGGGGGACTACGAGCAGTACTTC
CASSLAGDYEQYF
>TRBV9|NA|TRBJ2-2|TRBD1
TGTGCCAGCAGCGTAGCGGGAAGGACAGGGTACACCGGGGAGCTGTTTTTT
CASSVAGRTGYTGELFF
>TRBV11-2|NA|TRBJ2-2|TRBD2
TGTGCCAGCAGCTCATACCAGGGACTAGCTATGACCGGGGAGCTGTTTTTT
CASSSYQGLAMTGELFF
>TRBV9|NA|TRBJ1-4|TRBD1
TGTGCCAGCAGCGCCGACAGGGTACCTAATGAAAAACTGTTTTTT
CASSADRVPNEKLFF
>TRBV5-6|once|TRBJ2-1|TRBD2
TGTGCCAGCAGCTTGTGGGAGGGAACCTACAATGAGCAGTTCTTC
CASSLWEGTYNEQFF
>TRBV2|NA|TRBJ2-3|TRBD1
TGTGCCAGCAGTGGGGACAGCGGAACAAGCACAGATACGCAGTATTTT
CASSGDSGTSTDTQYF
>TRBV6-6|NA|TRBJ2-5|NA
TGTGCCAGCAGTCGCGGGACTTCAGAGACCCAGTACTTC
CASSRGTSETQYF
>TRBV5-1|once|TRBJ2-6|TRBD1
TGCGCCAGCAGCTTGACAGGGGGCTCTGGGGCCAACGTCCTGACTTTC
CASSLTGGSGANVLTF
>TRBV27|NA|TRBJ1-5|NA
TGTGCCAGCAGGACAGTCAATCAGCCCCAGCATTTT
CASRTVNQPQHF
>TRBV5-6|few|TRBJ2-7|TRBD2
TGTGCCAGCAGCTTGTTGTTTATACGGACTAGCGGCCCCTACGAGCAGTACTTC
CASSLLFIRTSGPYEQYF
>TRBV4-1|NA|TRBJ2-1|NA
TGCGCCAGCAGCCAAGATCGGGAAAGCAATGAGCAGTTCTTC
CASSQDRESNEQFF
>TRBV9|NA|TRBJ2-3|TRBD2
TGTGCCAGCAGCGTGGGGATAGCGGGAGCGACAGATACGCAGTATTTT
CASSVGIAGATDTQYF
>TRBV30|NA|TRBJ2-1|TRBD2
TGTGCCTGGAGTACCCTAGCGGGGCCCAGCTCCTACAATGAGCAGTTCTTC
CAWSTLAGPSSYNEQFF
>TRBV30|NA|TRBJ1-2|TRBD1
TGTGCCTGGACGGAAGGGACAGGGCCCTATGGCTACACCTTC
CAWTEGTGPYGYTF
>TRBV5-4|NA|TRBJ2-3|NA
TGTGCCAGCACCTATCGGGGTACAGAGTCGCAGTATTTT
CASTYRGTESQYF
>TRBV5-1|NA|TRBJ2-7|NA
TGCGCCAGCAGCTTGAGCTTTATTTCCTCCTACGAGCAGTACTTC
CASSLSFISSYEQYF
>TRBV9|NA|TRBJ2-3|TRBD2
TGTGCCAGCAGCGTGGGTACTAGCGCAGATACGCAGTATTTT
CASSVGTSADTQYF
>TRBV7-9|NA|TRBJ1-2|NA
TGTGCCAGCAGCATCCACGAGGATAACGGCTACACCTTC
CASSIHEDNGYTF
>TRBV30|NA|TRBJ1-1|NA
TGTGCCTGGAGGGAGAGAGCGCCGTCGGGTGACACTGAAGCTTTCTTT
CAWRERAPSGDTEAFF
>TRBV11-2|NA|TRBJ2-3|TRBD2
TGTGCCAGCAGCTCTAGCGGGGGGGCTATTGCTTCGGATACGCAGTATTTT
CASSSSGGAIASDTQYF
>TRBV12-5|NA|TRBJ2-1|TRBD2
TGTGCTAGTGGTTTCTCACTAGCGGGAGGGGGCTCCTACAATGAGCAGTTCTTC
CASGFSLAGGGSYNEQFF
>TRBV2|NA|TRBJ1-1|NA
TGTGCCAGCACCGGGGATTTTACTGAAGCTTTCTTT
CASTGDFTEAFF
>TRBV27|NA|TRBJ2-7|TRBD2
TGTGCCAGCAGTTCCCAAGCGGGAGTATACCGATTCTACGAGCAGTACTTC
CASSSQAGVYRFYEQYF
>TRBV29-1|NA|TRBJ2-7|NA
TGCAGCGTTGAAGCCCAGACAGGCCCCTCTCAGTACGAGCAGTACTTC
CSVEAQTGPSQYEQYF
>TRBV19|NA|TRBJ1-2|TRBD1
TGTGCCAGTAGGGGACAGGGCGAAGCTAACTATGGCTACACCTTC
CASRGQGEANYGYTF
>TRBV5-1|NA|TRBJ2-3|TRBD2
TGCGCCAGCAGCTCCCAGACTAGCGGGAGATTAGATACGCAGTATTTT
CASSSQTSGRLDTQYF
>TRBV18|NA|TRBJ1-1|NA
TGTGCCAGCTCGATGGACAGGAACACTGAAGCTTTCTTT
CASSMDRNTEAFF
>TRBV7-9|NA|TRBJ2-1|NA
TGTGCCAGCAGCACGGTCTACAATGAGCAGTTCTTC
CASSTVYNEQFF
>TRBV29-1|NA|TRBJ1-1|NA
TGCAGCGTTACCCGGGGAGTCGCTGAAGCTTTCTTT
CSVTRGVAEAFF
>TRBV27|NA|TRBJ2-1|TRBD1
TGTGCCAGCAGCCCCGGGACAGCCTCCAATGAGCAGTTCTTC
CASSPGTASNEQFF